This T cell receptor (beta chain) stems from a study of blood T cell repertoires in COVID-19. For the study at large: Italy, Spain and the United States were the sources of the convalescent and acute COVID-19 samples. PBMCs, B-cell-depleted T cells, or T cells were the source of the cDNA or gDNA that made up the material.

Authors' processing steps: Estimation of nucleated cell counts was performed using reference gene primer amplification. Measured with immunoSEQ multiplex PCR; TCRdb has only the in-frame clones, and not every one. V and J calls and clone size are those listed in that table; D and trimming were worked out from the DNA. The table records tens of thousands of clones, 90% of them present only once. CDR3 length: 14 residues. Germline assignment: CDR1 LNHDA and CDR2 SQIVND (reference sequence). The germline V and J ends were trimmed by 0 bases and 5 bases, with 7 bases remaining between them. Sequencing used peripheral blood. This rearrangement joins TRBV19 to TRBJ2-2, with D hard to call. This TCR derives from a middle-aged man with acute or convalescent COVID-19. CDR3 protein: CASSIDFRTGELFF. Written as DNA, the CDR3 is TGTGCCAGTAGTATAGATTTTCGGACCGGGGAGCTGTTTTTT. Full variable domain (outside the CDR3, taken from reference TRBV19 and TRBJ2-2): DGGITQSPKYLFRKEGQNVTLSCEQNLNHDAMYWYRQDPGQGLRLIYYSQIVNDFQKGDIAEGYSVSREKKESFPLTVTSAQKNPTAFYLCASSIDFRTGELFFGEGSRLTVL.